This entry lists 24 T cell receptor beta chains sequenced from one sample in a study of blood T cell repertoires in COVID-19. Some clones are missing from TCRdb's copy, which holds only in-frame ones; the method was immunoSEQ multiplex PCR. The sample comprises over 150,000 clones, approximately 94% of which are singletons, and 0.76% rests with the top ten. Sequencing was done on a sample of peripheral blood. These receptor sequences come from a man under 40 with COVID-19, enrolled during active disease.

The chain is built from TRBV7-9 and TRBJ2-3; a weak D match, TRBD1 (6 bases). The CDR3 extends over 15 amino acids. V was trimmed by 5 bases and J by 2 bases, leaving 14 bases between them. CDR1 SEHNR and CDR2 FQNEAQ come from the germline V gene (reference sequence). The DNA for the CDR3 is TGTGCCAGCAGCGCGGACAGTCTGGACACAGATACGCAGTATTTT. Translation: CASSADSLDTDTQYF.

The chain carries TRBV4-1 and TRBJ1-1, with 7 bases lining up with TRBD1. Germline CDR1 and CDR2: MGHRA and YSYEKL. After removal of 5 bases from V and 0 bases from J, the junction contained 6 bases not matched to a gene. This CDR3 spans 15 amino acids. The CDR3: CASSARQGLNTEAFF. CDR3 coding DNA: TGCGCCAGCAGCGCGCGACAGGGATTGAACACTGAAGCTTTCTTT.

CDR3 protein: CATHASGPTNEKLFF. CDR3 nucleotide sequence: TGTGCCACCCATGCATCAGGGCCAACTAATGAAAAACTGTTTTTT. J is TRBJ1-4 and V is TRBV2; D is perhaps TRBD1 (5 bases). V lost 10 bases, J lost 0 bases, and 15 bases lay in between. Germline loops: CDR1 SNHLY, CDR2 FYNNEI. The CDR3 spans 15 residues.

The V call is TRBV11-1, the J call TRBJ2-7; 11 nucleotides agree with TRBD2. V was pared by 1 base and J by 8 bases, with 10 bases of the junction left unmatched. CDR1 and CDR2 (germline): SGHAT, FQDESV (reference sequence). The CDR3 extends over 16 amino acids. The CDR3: CASSLVLAGGETQQYF. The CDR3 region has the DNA TGTGCCAGCAGCTTAGTTCTAGCGGGGGGTGAGACTCAGCAGTACTTC.

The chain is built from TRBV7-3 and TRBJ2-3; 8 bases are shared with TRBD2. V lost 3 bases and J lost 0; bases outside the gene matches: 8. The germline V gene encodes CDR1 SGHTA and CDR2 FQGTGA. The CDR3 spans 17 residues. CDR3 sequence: CASSLRAGGVSTDTQYF. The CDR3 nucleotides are TGTGCCAGCAGCTTGAGAGCCGGGGGGGTTAGCACAGATACGCAGTATTTT.

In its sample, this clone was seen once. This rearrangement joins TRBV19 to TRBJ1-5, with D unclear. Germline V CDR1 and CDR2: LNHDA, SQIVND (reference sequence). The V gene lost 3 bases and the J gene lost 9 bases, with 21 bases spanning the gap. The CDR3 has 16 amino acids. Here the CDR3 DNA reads TGTGCCAGTAGTATTACTCCCGGGGTAAGTTCTTGGCCCCAGCATTTT. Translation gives CASSITPGVSSWPQHF.

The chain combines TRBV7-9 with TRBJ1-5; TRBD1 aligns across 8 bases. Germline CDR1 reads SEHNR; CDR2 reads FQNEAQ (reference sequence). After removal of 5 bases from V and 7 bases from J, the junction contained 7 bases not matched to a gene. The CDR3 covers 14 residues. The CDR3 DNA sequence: TGTGCCAGCAGCCCCGGACAGGGCGCGCAGCCCCAGCATTTT. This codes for CASSPGQGAQPQHF.

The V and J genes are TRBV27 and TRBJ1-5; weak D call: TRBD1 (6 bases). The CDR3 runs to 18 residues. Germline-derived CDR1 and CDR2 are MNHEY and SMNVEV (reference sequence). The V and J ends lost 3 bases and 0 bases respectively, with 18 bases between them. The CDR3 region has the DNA TGTGCCAGCAGTTTTTACCTCGACAGGCCATATAGCAATCAGCCCCAGCATTTT. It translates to CASSFYLDRPYSNQPQHF.

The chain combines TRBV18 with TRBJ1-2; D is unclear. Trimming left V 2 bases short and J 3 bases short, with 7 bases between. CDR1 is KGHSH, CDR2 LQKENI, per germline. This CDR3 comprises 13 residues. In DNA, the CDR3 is TGTGCCAGCTCACCAGGCAGTGACTATGGCTACACCTTC. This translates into CASSPGSDYGYTF.

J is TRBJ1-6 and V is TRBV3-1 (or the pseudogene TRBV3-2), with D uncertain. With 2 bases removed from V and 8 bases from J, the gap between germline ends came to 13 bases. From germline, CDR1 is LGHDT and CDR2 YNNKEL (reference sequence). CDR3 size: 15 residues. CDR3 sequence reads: CASSQRWVGDSPLHF. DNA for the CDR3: TGTGCCAGCAGCCAACGCTGGGTCGGGGATTCACCCCTCCACTTT.

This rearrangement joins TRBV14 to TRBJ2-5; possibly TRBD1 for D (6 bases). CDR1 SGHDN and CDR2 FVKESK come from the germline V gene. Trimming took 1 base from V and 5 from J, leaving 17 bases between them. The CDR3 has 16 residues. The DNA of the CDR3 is TGTGCCAGCAGCCAAGCATCTGTCAGGGGTTATGAGACCCAGTACTTC. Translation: CASSQASVRGYETQYF.

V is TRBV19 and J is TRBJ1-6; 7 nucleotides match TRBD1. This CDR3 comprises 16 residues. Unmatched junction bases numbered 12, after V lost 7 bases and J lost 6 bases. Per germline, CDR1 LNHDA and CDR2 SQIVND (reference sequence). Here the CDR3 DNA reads TGTGCCAGTACCAACCTAGAGGGGGCCAGTAATTCACCCCTCCACTTT. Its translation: CASTNLEGASNSPLHF.

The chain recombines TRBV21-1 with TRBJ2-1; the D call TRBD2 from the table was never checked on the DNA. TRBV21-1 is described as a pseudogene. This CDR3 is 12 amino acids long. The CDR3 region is CASLAEYNEQFF. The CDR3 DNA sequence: TGTGCCAGCTTAGCGGAGTACAATGAGCAGTTCTTC.

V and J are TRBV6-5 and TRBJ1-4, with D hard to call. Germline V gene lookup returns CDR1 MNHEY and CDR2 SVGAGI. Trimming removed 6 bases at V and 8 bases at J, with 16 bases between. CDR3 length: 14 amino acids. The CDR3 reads CASRAGVGREKLFF. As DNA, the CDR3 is TGTGCCAGCAGAGCGGGAGTGGGCCGCGAAAAACTGTTTTTT.

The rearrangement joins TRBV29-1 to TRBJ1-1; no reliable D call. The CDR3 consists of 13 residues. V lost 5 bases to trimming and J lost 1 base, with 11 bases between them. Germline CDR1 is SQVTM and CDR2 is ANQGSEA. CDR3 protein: CSVLAVGNTEAFF. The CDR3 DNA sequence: TGCAGCGTTCTAGCCGTAGGGAACACTGAAGCTTTCTTT.

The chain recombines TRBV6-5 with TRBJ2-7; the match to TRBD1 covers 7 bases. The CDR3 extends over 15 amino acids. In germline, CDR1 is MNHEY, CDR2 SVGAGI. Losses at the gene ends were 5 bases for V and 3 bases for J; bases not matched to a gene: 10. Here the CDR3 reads CASSLSTGLFYEQYF. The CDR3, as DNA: TGTGCCAGCAGTCTCTCGACAGGGCTCTTCTACGAGCAGTACTTC.

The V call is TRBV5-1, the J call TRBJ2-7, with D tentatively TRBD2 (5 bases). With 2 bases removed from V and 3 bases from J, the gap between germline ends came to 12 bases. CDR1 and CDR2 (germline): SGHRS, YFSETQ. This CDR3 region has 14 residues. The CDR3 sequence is CASSFEGSGYEQYF. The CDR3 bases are TGCGCCAGCAGCTTCGAGGGAAGCGGCTACGAGCAGTACTTC.

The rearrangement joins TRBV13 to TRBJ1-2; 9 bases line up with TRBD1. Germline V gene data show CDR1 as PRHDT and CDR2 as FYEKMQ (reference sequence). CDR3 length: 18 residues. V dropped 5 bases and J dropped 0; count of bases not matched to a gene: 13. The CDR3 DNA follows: TGTGCCAGCAGCGTACGCTCCGGGACAGGGTCAGCTAACTATGGCTACACCTTC. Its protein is CASSVRSGTGSANYGYTF.

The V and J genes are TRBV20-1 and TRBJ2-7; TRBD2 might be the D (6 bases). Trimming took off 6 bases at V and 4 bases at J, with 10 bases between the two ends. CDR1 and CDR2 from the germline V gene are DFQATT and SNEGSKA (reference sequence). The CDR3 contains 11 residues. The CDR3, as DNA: TGCAGTGCAGCCGCGGGGTACGAGCAGTACTTC. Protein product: CSAAAGYEQYF.

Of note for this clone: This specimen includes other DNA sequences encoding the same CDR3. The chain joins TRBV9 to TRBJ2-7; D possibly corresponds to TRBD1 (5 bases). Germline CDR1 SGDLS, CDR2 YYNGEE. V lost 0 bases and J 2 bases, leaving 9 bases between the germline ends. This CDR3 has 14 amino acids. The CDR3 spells CASSVGGGTYEQYF. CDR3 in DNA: TGTGCCAGCAGCGTAGGGGGCGGTACCTACGAGCAGTACTTC.

The DNA of the CDR3 is TGTGCCAGCAGTTACGCCCAGGGGGCTGGAAACACCATATATTTT. The encoded protein is CASSYAQGAGNTIYF. The chain joins TRBV6-5 to TRBJ1-3; 7 bases line up with TRBD1. The CDR3 totals 15 residues. Germline loops: CDR1 MNHEY, CDR2 SVGAGI. V lost 2 bases and J lost 2; bases outside the gene matches: 3.

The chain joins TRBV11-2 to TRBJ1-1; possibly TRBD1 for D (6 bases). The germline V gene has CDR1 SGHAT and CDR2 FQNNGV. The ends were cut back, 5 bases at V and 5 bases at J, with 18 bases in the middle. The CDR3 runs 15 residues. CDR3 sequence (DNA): TGTGCCAGCAGCGAATACAGGGACGTGCGGACTGAAGCTTTCTTT. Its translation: CASSEYRDVRTEAFF.

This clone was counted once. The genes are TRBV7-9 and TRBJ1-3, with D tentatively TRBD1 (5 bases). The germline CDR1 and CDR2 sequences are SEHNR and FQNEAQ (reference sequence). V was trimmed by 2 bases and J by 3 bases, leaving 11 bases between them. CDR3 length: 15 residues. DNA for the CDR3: TGTGCCAGCAGCTTACGGGGGGAAGGTGGAAACACCATATATTTT. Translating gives CASSLRGEGGNTIYF.

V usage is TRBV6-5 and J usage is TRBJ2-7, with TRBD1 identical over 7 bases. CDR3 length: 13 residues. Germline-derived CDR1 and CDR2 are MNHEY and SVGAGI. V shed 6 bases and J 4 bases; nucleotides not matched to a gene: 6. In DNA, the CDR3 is TGTGCCAGCAGCTTGGACAGGCGATACGAGCAGTACTTC. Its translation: CASSLDRRYEQYF.